Listed below are T cell receptor beta chains from one sample, sequenced in a study of beta chain features in type 1 diabetes. Sequenced by immunoSEQ multiplex PCR; TCRdb stores in-frame clones only, minus some. The table records 150,000 to 180,000 clones, over 7.5% of them present only once. The sample comprised central memory CD4+ T cells from blood. The receptors originated from a young man in good health. The CDR3 runs from the conserved cysteine through the conserved F or W. D genes are given only for firm matches. Rows give clone size only sometimes, using once, few, many, or a class for an expanded clone.

d_call	clone_size	v_call	j_call	cdr3_nt	cdr3_aa
NA	few	TRBV5-4	TRBJ1-2	TGTGCCAGCAGCCTGACAAGCAGCTATGGCTACACCTTC	CASSLTSSYGYTF
TRBD2	many	TRBV11-2	TRBJ2-5	TGTGCCAGCAGCCGACGGGGACTATCATCAGGGGAGACCCAGTACTTC	CASSRRGLSSGETQYF
NA	NA	TRBV29-1	TRBJ1-1	TGCAGCGTTGAACGGGGAGGGGGCACTGAAGCTTTCTTT	CSVERGGGTEAFF
TRBD1	NA	TRBV19	TRBJ2-5	TGTGCCAGTAGTACACAGGGGGGACAAGAGACCCAGTACTTC	CASSTQGGQETQYF
TRBD1	NA	TRBV27	TRBJ2-7	TGTGCCAGTGCCGGGACAGGGGTTGCCGAGCAGTACTTC	CASAGTGVAEQYF
NA	NA	TRBV5-1	TRBJ2-5	TGCGCCAGCAGCTTGGCGAAGGGGGAGAAGACCCAGTACTTC	CASSLAKGEKTQYF
NA	NA	TRBV28	TRBJ2-5	TGTGCCAGCAGTTTAAGTCAGGGCTTAGAGACCCAGTACTTC	CASSLSQGLETQYF
TRBD1	few	TRBV7-7	TRBJ2-5	TGTGCCAGCAGCGCCGACAGGGTGGAGACCCAGTACTTC	CASSADRVETQYF
TRBD2	NA	TRBV7-2	TRBJ2-3	TGTGCCAGCAGCTTCCGGACTAGCGGCATACGGACAGATACGCAGTATTTT	CASSFRTSGIRTDTQYF
NA	few	TRBV7-9	TRBJ2-2	TGTGCCAGCAGCCAGATAAATCCATGGAACACCGGGGAGCTGTTTTTT	CASSQINPWNTGELFF
TRBD1	NA	TRBV19	TRBJ1-1	TGTGCCAGTAGTCCCCGGACAGGCCCTATGAACACTGAAGCTTTCTTT	CASSPRTGPMNTEAFF
TRBD1	NA	TRBV30	TRBJ2-7	TGTGCCTGGAGGGGGACCGGGACAGGGAGAGCCGAGCAGTACTTC	CAWRGTGTGRAEQYF
NA	NA	TRBV6-1	TRBJ2-7	TGTGCCAGCAGTGAATATCCCCAGGGGACCTACGAGCAGTACTTC	CASSEYPQGTYEQYF
NA	many	TRBV14	TRBJ2-7	TGTGCCAGCCTCCTGACAGGCTCCTACGAGCAGTACTTC	CASLLTGSYEQYF
NA	NA	TRBV11-2	TRBJ2-5	TGTGCCAGCAGCCAGAGGTTGGGCCAAGAGACCCAGTACTTC	CASSQRLGQETQYF
TRBD2	NA	TRBV4-1	TRBJ2-1	TGCGCCAGCAGCCAAGGACTAGCGGCCAGCTCCTACAATGAGCAGTTCTTC	CASSQGLAASSYNEQFF
TRBD2	NA	TRBV4-2	TRBJ2-1	TGTGCCAGCAGCCAAGCAGCGACTAGCGGATACAATGAGCAGTTCTTC	CASSQAATSGYNEQFF
NA	NA	TRBV7-3	TRBJ2-5	TGTGCCAGCAGCTTATCGGCTCGGGGAGAGACCCAGTACTTC	CASSLSARGETQYF
NA	few	TRBV9	TRBJ1-1	TGTGCCAGCAGCTTACAGGGTCGGGGTGAAGCTTTCTTT	CASSLQGRGEAFF
NA	few	TRBV18	TRBJ1-2	TGTGCCAGCTCACCACTGGGACAAAAGGCGGATGGCTACACCTTC	CASSPLGQKADGYTF
NA	many	TRBV29-1	TRBJ2-1	TGCAGCGTTGAAAAGGCCGGAGGTGGTGAGCAGTTCTTC	CSVEKAGGGEQFF
TRBD2	many	TRBV23-1	TRBJ2-1	TGCGCCAGCAGTCATGAGCGGGAGGGTTACAATGAGCAGTTCTTC	CASSHEREGYNEQFF
TRBD1	few	TRBV9	TRBJ2-5	TGTGCCAGCAGCCCCCGTGTGGGACAGGGGTGGCAAGAGACCCAGTACTTC	CASSPRVGQGWQETQYF
NA	many	TRBV18	TRBJ1-4	TGTGCCAGCTCACCCCGTGGCGGTACTAATGAAAAACTGTTTTTT	CASSPRGGTNEKLFF
NA	many	TRBV25-1	TRBJ2-2	TGTGCCAGCACCCTGGGATGGGGCATCAGGACCGGGGAGCTGTTTTTT	CASTLGWGIRTGELFF
NA	few	TRBV7-9	TRBJ1-5	TGTGCCAGCAGCTTAATGAGGGAGCCCCAGCATTTT	CASSLMREPQHF
TRBD2	many	TRBV18	TRBJ2-1	TGTGCCAGCTCACCTGGACTAGCGAATGAGCAGTTCTTC	CASSPGLANEQFF